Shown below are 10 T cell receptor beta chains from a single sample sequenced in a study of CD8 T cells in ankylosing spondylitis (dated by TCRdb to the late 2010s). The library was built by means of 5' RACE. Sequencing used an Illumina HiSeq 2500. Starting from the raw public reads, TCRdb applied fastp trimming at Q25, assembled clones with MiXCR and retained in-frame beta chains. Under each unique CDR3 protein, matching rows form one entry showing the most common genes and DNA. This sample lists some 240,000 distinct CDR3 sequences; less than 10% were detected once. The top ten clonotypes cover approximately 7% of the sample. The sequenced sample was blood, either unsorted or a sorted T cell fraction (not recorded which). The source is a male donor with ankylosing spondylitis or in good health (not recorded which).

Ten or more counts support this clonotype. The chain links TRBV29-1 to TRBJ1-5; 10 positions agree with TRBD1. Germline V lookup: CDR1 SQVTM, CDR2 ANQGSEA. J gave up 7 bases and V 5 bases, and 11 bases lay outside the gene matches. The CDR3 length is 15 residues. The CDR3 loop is CSVFEGGTGDQPQHF. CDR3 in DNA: TGCAGCGTTTTCGAAGGGGGGACAGGGGACCAGCCCCAGCATTTT.

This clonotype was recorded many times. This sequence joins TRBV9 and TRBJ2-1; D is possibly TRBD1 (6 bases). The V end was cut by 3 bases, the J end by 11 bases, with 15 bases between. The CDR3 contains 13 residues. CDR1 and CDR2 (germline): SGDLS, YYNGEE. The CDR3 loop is CASSALYRDKQFF. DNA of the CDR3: TGTGCCAGCAGCGCCCTATACAGGGATAAGCAGTTCTTC.

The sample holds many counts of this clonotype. This chain's CDR3 is CASSSDRVQPQHF. The DNA for the CDR3 is TGTGCCAGCAGTTCTGACAGGGTTCAGCCCCAGCATTTT. The V call is TRBV12-3 or TRBV12-4, the J call TRBJ1-5; TRBD1 matches at 7 bases. This CDR3 comprises 13 residues. V lost 4 bases and J lost 6; bases outside the gene matches: 3.

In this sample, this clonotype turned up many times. CDR3 nucleotide sequence: TGTGCTAGTGGTTTCCCCCCGGACAGCTTCTACGAGCAGTACTTC. As protein: CASGFPPDSFYEQYF. The chain carries TRBV12-5 and TRBJ2-7; possible D gene TRBD1, 6 bases. Per germline, CDR1 LGHNT and CDR2 FRNRAP. This CDR3 region has 15 residues. V dropped 3 bases and J dropped 3 bases, with 15 bases sitting between them.

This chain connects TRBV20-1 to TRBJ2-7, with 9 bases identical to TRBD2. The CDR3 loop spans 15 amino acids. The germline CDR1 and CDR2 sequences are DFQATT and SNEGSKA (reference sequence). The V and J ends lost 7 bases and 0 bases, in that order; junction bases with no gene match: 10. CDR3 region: CSGPRKRGDSYEQYF. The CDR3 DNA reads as TGCAGTGGCCCCAGGAAGCGGGGGGACTCCTACGAGCAGTACTTC.

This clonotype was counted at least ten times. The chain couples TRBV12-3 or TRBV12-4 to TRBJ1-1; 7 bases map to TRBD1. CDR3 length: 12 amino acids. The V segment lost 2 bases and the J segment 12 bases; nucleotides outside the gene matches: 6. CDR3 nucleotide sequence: TGTGCCAGCAGTTTAAGTGGGACAGATTCTTTCTTT. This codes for CASSLSGTDSFF.

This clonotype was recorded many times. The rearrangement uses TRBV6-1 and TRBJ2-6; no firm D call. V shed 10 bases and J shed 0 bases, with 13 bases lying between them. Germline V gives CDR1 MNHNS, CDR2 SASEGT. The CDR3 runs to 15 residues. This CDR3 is CAISPGASGANVLTF. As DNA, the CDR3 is TGTGCCATCTCTCCGGGTGCCTCTGGGGCCAACGTCCTGACTTTC.

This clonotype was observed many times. The CDR3 DNA sequence: TGTGCCAGCAGTCTTCGACAGGCCCGCAATGAGCAGTTCTTC. Amino acids: CASSLRQARNEQFF. The gene calls are TRBV12-3 or TRBV12-4 and TRBJ2-1; tentative D call: TRBD1 (6 bases). V lost 5 bases, J lost 6 bases, and 14 bases lay in between. CDR3 length equals 14 residues.

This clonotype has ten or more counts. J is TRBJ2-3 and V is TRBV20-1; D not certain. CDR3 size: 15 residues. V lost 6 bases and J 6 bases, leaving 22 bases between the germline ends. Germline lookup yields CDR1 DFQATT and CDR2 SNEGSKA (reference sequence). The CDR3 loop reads CSASRASNLGDTQYF. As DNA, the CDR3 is TGCAGTGCCTCTCGGGCTTCGAATTTAGGGGATACGCAGTATTTT.

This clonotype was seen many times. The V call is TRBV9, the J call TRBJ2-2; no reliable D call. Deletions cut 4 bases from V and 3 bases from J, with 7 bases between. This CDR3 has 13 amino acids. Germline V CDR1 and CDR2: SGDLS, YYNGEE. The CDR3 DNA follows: TGTGCCAGCAGCCCCCCCTACACCGGGGAGCTGTTTTTT. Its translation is CASSPPYTGELFF.